These 7 T cell receptor beta chains originate from one sample sequenced in a study of cytomegalovirus exposure and HLA in healthy donors. Data came from immunoSEQ multiplex PCR; TCRdb stores just in-frame clones and leaves some out. In the table there are fewer than 350,000 clones, roughly 90% of which are singletons. Sequencing was done on a sample of PBMCs. The receptors originated from a woman under 30 in good health and CMV-seronegative.

This rearrangement joins TRBV9 to TRBJ2-3; tentative D call: TRBD1 (5 bases). Deletions cut 4 bases from V and 8 bases from J, with 11 bases between. CDR3 length: 12 residues. Germline assignment: CDR1 SGDLS and CDR2 YYNGEE. This chain's CDR3 is CASSPQGATQYF. The CDR3 coding sequence is TGTGCCAGCAGCCCTCAAGGGGCTACGCAGTATTTT.

For this clone: This CDR3 is also generated by other DNA sequences in the sample. The chain is built from TRBV28 and TRBJ1-2; D gene uncertain. This CDR3 region has 11 residues. Trimming took 5 bases from V and 3 from J, leaving 4 bases between them. Germline V gene sequence: CDR1 MDHEN, CDR2 SYDVKM. DNA of the CDR3: TGTGCCAGCAGTCTTGACTATGGCTACACCTTC. This translates into CASSLDYGYTF.

The V and J genes are TRBV6-5 and TRBJ1-5; a possible D gene is TRBD1 (6 bases). This CDR3 is built from 14 residues. From germline, CDR1 is MNHEY and CDR2 SVGAGI. With 5 bases removed from V and 1 base from J, the gap between germline ends came to 9 bases. The CDR3, as DNA: TGTGCCAGCAGTCACAGGGACAGCAATCAGCCCCAGCATTTT. Amino acid sequence: CASSHRDSNQPQHF.

The chain couples TRBV7-9 to TRBJ1-2; maybe TRBD1 (6 bases). Per the germline V gene, CDR1 is SEHNR and CDR2 is FQNEAQ (reference sequence). Trimming took off 5 bases at V and 5 bases at J, with 12 bases between the two ends. The CDR3 runs 13 residues. CDR3 amino acids: CASSLDTGYGYTF. The CDR3 bases are TGTGCCAGCAGCCTAGATACAGGGTATGGCTACACCTTC.

In DNA, the CDR3 is TGTGCCAGCAGCCCCAAGAGCTCTGGAAACACCATATATTTT. This gives the protein CASSPKSSGNTIYF. The V gene is TRBV7-8, the J gene TRBJ1-3; D is uncertain. The CDR3 totals 14 residues. Germline values: CDR1 SGHVS, CDR2 FQNEAQ. V was cut by 5 bases and J by 0 bases, with 8 bases left in between. The whole variable domain, filled in from reference TRBV7-8 and TRBJ1-3, reads GAGVSQSPRYKVAKRGQDVALRCDPISGHVSLFWYQQALGQGPEFLTYFQNEAQLDKSGLPSDRFFAERPEGSVSTLKIQRTQQEDSAVYLCASSPKSSGNTIYFGEGSWLTVV.

This chain joins TRBV2 and TRBJ1-1; 7 nucleotides agree with TRBD1. The CDR3 totals 17 residues. Germline CDR1 SNHLY, CDR2 FYNNEI. The ends lost 8 bases at V and 0 bases at J; junction bases unmatched: 15. CDR3 sequence: CASLPDRALHMNTEAFF. The DNA for the CDR3 is TGTGCCAGCCTCCCAGACAGGGCGCTACACATGAACACTGAAGCTTTCTTT.

This clone was counted only a few times. This chain links TRBV4-1 with TRBJ1-1; D is possibly TRBD1 (5 bases). Germline CDR1 and CDR2: MGHRA and YSYEKL. The CDR3 is 14 residues long. V lost 2 bases and J lost 4, with 11 bases in between. The CDR3 region has the DNA TGCGCCAGCAGCCAACGAACAGGAGTCACTGAAGCTTTCTTT. Its protein is CASSQRTGVTEAFF.